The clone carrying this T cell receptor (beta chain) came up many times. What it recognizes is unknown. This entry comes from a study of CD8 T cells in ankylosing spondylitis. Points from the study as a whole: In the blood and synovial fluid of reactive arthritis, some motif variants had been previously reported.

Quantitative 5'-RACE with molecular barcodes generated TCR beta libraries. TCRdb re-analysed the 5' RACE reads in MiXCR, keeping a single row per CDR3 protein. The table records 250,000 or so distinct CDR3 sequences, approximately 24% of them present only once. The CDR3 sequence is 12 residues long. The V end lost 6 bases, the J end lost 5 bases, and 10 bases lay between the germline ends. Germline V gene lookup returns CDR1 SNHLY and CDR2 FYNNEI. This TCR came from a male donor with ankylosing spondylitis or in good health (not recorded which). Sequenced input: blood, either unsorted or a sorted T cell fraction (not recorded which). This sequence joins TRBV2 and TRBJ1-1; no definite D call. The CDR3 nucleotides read TGTGCCAGCAGCGTGGAGAGTACTGAAGCTTTCTTT. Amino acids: CASSVESTEAFF.